The 25 T cell receptor beta chains below all came from one sample that was sequenced in a study of molecular identifiers for immune sequencing clone quantification. One entry per CDR3 protein results from TCRdb running MiXCR on the PCR reads. This sample has tens of thousands of distinct CDR3 sequences; about a sixth occur once, and the top ten carry nearly 1.5%. The source material was naive CD8+ T cells from blood, with Jurkat cell RNA spiked in. The subset: FACS-sorted CD8+CD4-CCR7+CD45RA+ naive T cells. Receptors originate from a human donor in good health. Some libraries in this study had Jurkat cell RNA spiked in.

In this sample, this clonotype turned up many times. The V call is TRBV18, the J call TRBJ2-7, with no clear D. The germline V gene encodes CDR1 KGHSH and CDR2 LQKENI. This CDR3 is 15 amino acids long. Deletions cut 3 bases from V and 3 bases from J, with 15 bases between. The CDR3 DNA is TGTGCCAGCTCACCCGACCCCAGACCTGGCTACGAGCAGTACTTC. This sequence encodes CASSPDPRPGYEQYF. Using reference TRBV18 and TRBJ2-7 for the parts outside the CDR3, the full variable domain is NAGVMQNPRHLVRRRGQEARLRCSPMKGHSHVYWYRQLPEEGLKFMVYLQKENIIDESGMPKERFSAEFPKEGPSILRIQQVVRGDSAAYFCASSPDPRPGYEQYFGPGTRLTVT.

This clonotype was counted at least ten times. V usage is TRBV19 and J usage is TRBJ2-7; 8 bases fit TRBD2. With V trimmed by 6 bases and J by 0 bases, 4 bases remained unmatched. The CDR3 sequence is 14 residues long. The germline V gene has CDR1 LNHDA and CDR2 SQIVND (reference sequence). This CDR3 reads CASRASGSSYEQYF. The CDR3 nucleotides are TGTGCCAGTAGGGCGAGCGGGAGCTCCTACGAGCAGTACTTC.

This clonotype occurred many times. The chain carries TRBV28 and TRBJ2-1; D unresolved. Looked up from germline, CDR1 is MDHEN and CDR2 is SYDVKM. V lost 2 bases and J 4 bases, leaving 3 bases between the germline ends. The CDR3 covers 12 residues. CDR3 in DNA: TGTGCCAGCAGTTTAGAATACAATGAGCAGTTCTTC. Translation gives CASSLEYNEQFF.

Worth noting for this clonotype: A read error may produce the germline difference seen at one junction end. CDR3 amino acids: CSVEFLIGRTGNKQFF. The DNA for the CDR3 is TGCAGCGTTGAATTTCTGATCGGGAGGACCGGCAATAAGCAGTTCTTC. The chain uses TRBV29-1 and TRBJ2-1, with 7 bases aligning to TRBD2. Germline V CDR1 and CDR2: SQVTM, ANQGSEA. The CDR3 has 16 residues.

Regarding this clonotype: A read error may be the cause here, since a much bigger clone is one base away. J is TRBJ2-1 and V is TRBV20-1; a weak D match, TRBD2 (7 bases). The CDR3 is 15 residues long. Germline V gene data show CDR1 as DFQATT and CDR2 as SNEGSKA (reference sequence). The CDR3 sequence is CSTREYGRETGEQFF. The DNA for the CDR3 is TGCAGTACTAGAGAATATGGGCGGGAGACAGGTGAGCAGTTCTTC.

Worth noting for this clonotype: With a much larger clone just one base away, this may be a read error. The chain carries TRBV30 and TRBJ2-7; tentatively, D is TRBD2 (6 bases). Germline V CDR1 and CDR2: GTSNPN, SVGIG (reference sequence). V was shortened by 3 bases and J by 9 bases, with 12 bases between the two germline ends. The CDR3 has 11 residues. The DNA of the CDR3 is TGTGCCTGGAGCGGGGGTTTCGGGCAGTACTTC. The encoded protein is CAWSGGFGQYF.

As for this clonotype: A read error is possible here, since a much larger clone lies one base away. This rearrangement joins TRBV18 to TRBJ2-7; D uncertain. V was pared by 3 bases and J by 3 bases, with 9 bases between. Germline CDR1 is KGHSH and CDR2 is LQKENI. The CDR3 is 13 amino acids. CDR3 bases: TGTGCCAGCTCACCCACAGCTAGCTACGAGCAGTACTTC. Translation: CASSPTASYEQYF.

This clonotype was seen repeatedly, ten times or more. This chain uses TRBV7-3 with TRBJ2-3; 9 nucleotides line up with TRBD1. Germline assignment: CDR1 SGHTA and CDR2 FQGTGA. V was pared by 4 bases and J by 6 bases, with 8 bases of the junction left unmatched. This CDR3 comprises 15 residues. CDR3 bases: TGTGCCAGCAGCTCCGGGACAGGGCCGGCGGATACGCAGTATTTT. It yields the protein CASSSGTGPADTQYF.

With regard to this clonotype: This could be a read error, since a much larger clone is one nucleotide away. This chain joins TRBV7-2 and TRBJ2-7, with 7 bases that match TRBD2. The CDR3 is 15 amino acids. CDR1 and CDR2 from the germline V gene are SGHTA and FQGNSA. This CDR3 reads CASSLEMGLLYGQYF. The CDR3 DNA is TGTGCCAGCAGCTTGGAGATGGGACTACTCTACGGGCAGTACTTC.

This clonotype has a count of ten or more. The chain uses TRBV9 and TRBJ2-1; 12 bases are shared with TRBD2. Germline assignment: CDR1 SGDLS and CDR2 YYNGEE. V was clipped by 2 bases and J by 7 bases; unmatched bases: 10. There are 17 residues in the CDR3. CDR3 DNA: TGTGCCAGCAGCGTCAGCCTAGCGGGAGGGCCGGAAAATGAGCAGTTCTTC. It is translated as CASSVSLAGGPENEQFF.

This clonotype was counted between two and nine times. The chain uses TRBV5-1 and TRBJ2-1; the D is unclear. Looked up from germline, CDR1 is SGHRS and CDR2 is YFSETQ. Trimming cost V 2 bases and J 5 bases, with 8 bases left between them. CDR3 length: 13 residues. The CDR3 protein is CASSLPIDNEQFF. CDR3 in DNA: TGCGCCAGCAGCTTACCGATAGACAATGAGCAGTTCTTC.

Turning to this clonotype: A much larger clone differs by one base, so this may be a read error. The chain couples TRBV7-9 to TRBJ2-1; D remains unclear. The ends were cut back, 6 bases at V and 6 bases at J, with 15 bases in the middle. The CDR3 runs to 14 residues. Per germline, CDR1 SEHNR and CDR2 FQNEAQ (reference sequence). CDR3 residues: CASSRIGSLNEQFF. CDR3 nucleotide sequence: TGTGCCAGCAGTCGTATAGGTTCCCTCAATGAGCAGTTCTTC.

This clonotype was found many times. The rearrangement joins TRBV5-6 to TRBJ2-7, with TRBD1 as a possible D gene (5 bases). The CDR3 is 12 residues long. CDR1 SGHDT and CDR2 YYEEEE come from the germline V gene. V was trimmed by 4 bases and J by 5 bases, leaving 10 bases between them. DNA of the CDR3: TGTGCCAGCAGCCTGGACATAAACGAGCAGTACTTC. Protein sequence: CASSLDINEQYF.

This clonotype occurred once. The J gene is TRBJ1-5, the V gene TRBV12-5, with D unresolved. Germline V CDR1 and CDR2: LGHNT, FRNRAP. The CDR3 totals 16 residues. Trimming shortened V by 0 bases and J by 4 bases, and 13 bases separated the two germline ends. CDR3 amino acids: CASGLVTKVGNQPQHF. The DNA for the CDR3 is TGTGCTAGTGGTTTGGTAACCAAGGTCGGGAATCAGCCCCAGCATTTT.

With regard to this clonotype: Just one base apart from a much larger clone, this may be a read error. The chain combines TRBV10-1 with TRBJ2-7; TRBD1 matches at 9 bases. The CDR3 totals 12 residues. Per germline, CDR1 WNHNN and CDR2 SYGVQD (reference sequence). Trimming at V came to 8 bases and at J to 9 bases, leaving 8 bases not matched to a gene. CDR3 bases: TGCGCCAGCGGGGACAGGGTTTTTGGGCAGTACTTC. The encoded protein is CASGDRVFGQYF.

In the case of this clonotype: This may be a read error: a much more frequent sequence differs by one nucleotide. This sequence joins TRBV9 and TRBJ2-2; D may match TRBD1 or TRBD2 (5 bases each). CDR1 is SGDLS and CDR2 is YYNGEE in the germline V gene. This CDR3 region has 12 residues. The CDR3 sequence is CASSENTGDLFF. The CDR3 coding sequence is TGTGCCAGCAGCGAGAACACCGGGGACCTGTTTTTT.

The table lists this clonotype with many counts. The chain couples TRBV5-1 to TRBJ2-7; 8 positions match TRBD2. The ends lost 2 bases at V and 4 bases at J; junction bases unmatched: 5. The CDR3 is made up of 14 amino acids. Germline CDR1 reads SGHRS; CDR2 reads YFSETQ. The CDR3 loop reads CASSFRAGEYEQYF. The CDR3 DNA reads as TGCGCCAGCAGCTTTCGAGCGGGGGAATACGAGCAGTACTTC.

This clonotype has more than one count but fewer than ten. V gene TRBV9 combines with J gene TRBJ2-1; D is undetermined. CDR3 length: 14 amino acids. Germline CDR1 reads SGDLS; CDR2 reads YYNGEE. Trimming took off 0 bases at V and 0 bases at J, with 4 bases between the two ends. CDR3 sequence: CASSVEGSYNEQFF. In DNA, the CDR3 is TGTGCCAGCAGCGTAGAGGGCTCCTACAATGAGCAGTTCTTC. The full variable domain, rest sourced from reference TRBV9 and TRBJ2-1, is DSGVTQTPKHLITATGQRVTLRCSPRSGDLSVYWYQQSLDQGLQFLIQYYNGEERAKGNILERFSAQQFPDLHSELNLSSLELGDSALYFCASSVEGSYNEQFFGPGTRLTVL.

There are many counts of this clonotype. The V and J genes are TRBV7-8 and TRBJ2-1; TRBD1 or TRBD2 may be the D gene (5 bases each). The germline CDR1 and CDR2 sequences are SGHVS and FQNEAQ. The CDR3 covers 16 residues. V was clipped by 0 bases and J by 7 bases, with 16 bases between them. CDR3 nucleotide sequence: TGTGCCAGCAGCTTAGCGCGAGGGGTTCTAGTAAATGAGCAGTTCTTC. Amino acids: CASSLARGVLVNEQFF.

The sample holds many counts of this clonotype. The rearrangement links TRBV4-2 to TRBJ2-7; D uncertain. V lost 3 bases and J lost 0, with 9 bases in between. The CDR3 totals 14 residues. The germline CDR1 and CDR2 sequences are LGHNA and YNFKEQ. In nucleotides, the CDR3 is TGTGCCAGCAGCCACACGGGTGCCTCCTACGAGCAGTACTTC. Amino acid sequence: CASSHTGASYEQYF.

This clonotype has at least ten counts. The V call is TRBV3-1, the J call TRBJ1-2; D call uncertain. The CDR3 is made up of 17 amino acids. Between the trimmed V and J ends, which lost 6 bases and 2 bases, there was a span of 22 bases. CDR1 is LGHDT, CDR2 YNNKEL, per germline (reference sequence). The CDR3 DNA is TGTGCCAGCAGACAAAGACAAGCCGGCCCGAACAACTATGGCTACACCTTC. This gives the protein CASRQRQAGPNNYGYTF.

Points on this clonotype: A much larger clone lies one base from this, so it may be a read error. The chain recombines TRBV24-1 with TRBJ2-3; D is undetermined. CDR1 is KGHDR, CDR2 SFDVKD, per germline. This CDR3 region has 13 residues. The CDR3 spells CATSDTNTDTQCF. DNA of the CDR3: TGTGCCACCAGTGATACTAACACAGATACGCAGTGTTTT.

The chain carries TRBV3-2 and TRBJ1-6. TRBV3-2 is described as a pseudogene. This CDR3 spans 15 amino acids. This CDR3 reads CASSQGEKVRSPLHF. The CDR3 coding sequence is TGTGCCAGCAGCCAAGGCGAGAAAGTGAGGTCACCCCTCCACTTT.

The V call is TRBV27, the J call TRBJ2-1; D is unclear. V was shortened by 5 bases and J by 10 bases, with 9 bases between the two germline ends. Germline V lookup: CDR1 MNHEY, CDR2 SMNVEV (reference sequence). This CDR3 region has 11 residues. The CDR3 DNA sequence: TGTGCCAGCAGTGCGAGCCTCGAGCAGTTCTTC. It codes for CASSASLEQFF.

This clonotype came up many times. The chain joins TRBV5-6 to TRBJ2-1; D perhaps matches TRBD2 (5 bases). The germline V gene has CDR1 SGHDT and CDR2 YYEEEE. V was shortened by 2 bases and J by 1 base, with 10 bases between the two germline ends. The CDR3 loop spans 15 amino acids. CDR3 in amino acids: CASSFGGSSYNEQFF. The DNA of the CDR3 is TGTGCCAGCAGCTTTGGTGGGAGTTCCTACAATGAGCAGTTCTTC. The full variable domain, rest sourced from reference TRBV5-6 and TRBJ2-1, is DAGVTQSPTHLIKTRGQQVTLRCSPKSGHDTVSWYQQALGQGPQFIFQYYEEEERQRGNFPDRFSGHQFPNYSSELNVNALLLGDSALYLCASSFGGSSYNEQFFGPGTRLTVL.